Sequencing of this T cell receptor beta chain was carried out in a study of blood T cell repertoires in COVID-19. The CDR3 runs 12 residues. CDR1 is SNHLY, CDR2 FYNNEI, per germline. V lost 9 bases, J lost 4 bases, and 10 bases lay in between. Sequenced by immunoSEQ multiplex PCR; TCRdb stores in-frame clones only, minus some. The table shows about 250,000 clones, with 70% to 90% occurring only once. The chain recombines TRBV2 with TRBJ2-1, with a weak D call TRBD1 (6 bases). This clonotype was obtained from a woman aged 30 to 39 with COVID-19, enrolled during active disease. The sequenced material came from peripheral blood. The CDR3 spells CARDRGYNEQFF. The CDR3 DNA sequence: TGTGCCAGGGACAGAGGATACAATGAGCAGTTCTTC. Supplemented by reference TRBV2 and TRBJ2-1, the full variable domain reads EPEVTQTPSHQVTQMGQEVILRCVPISNHLYFYWYRQILGQKVEFLVSFYNNEISEKSEIFDDQFSVERPDGSNFTLKIRSTKLEDSAMYFCARDRGYNEQFFGPGTRLTVL.